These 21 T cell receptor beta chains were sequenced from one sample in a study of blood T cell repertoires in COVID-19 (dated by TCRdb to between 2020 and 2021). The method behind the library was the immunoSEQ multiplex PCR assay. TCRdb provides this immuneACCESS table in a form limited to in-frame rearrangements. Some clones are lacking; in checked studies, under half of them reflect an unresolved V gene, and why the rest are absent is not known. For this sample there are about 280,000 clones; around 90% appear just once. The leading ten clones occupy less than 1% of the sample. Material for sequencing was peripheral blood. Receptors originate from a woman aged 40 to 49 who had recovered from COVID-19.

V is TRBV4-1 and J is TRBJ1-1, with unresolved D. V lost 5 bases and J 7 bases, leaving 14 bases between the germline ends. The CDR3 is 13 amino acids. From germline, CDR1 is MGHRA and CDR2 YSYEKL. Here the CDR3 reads CASSGPRSFEAFF. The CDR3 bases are TGCGCCAGCAGCGGGCCCCGTTCTTTTGAAGCTTTCTTT.

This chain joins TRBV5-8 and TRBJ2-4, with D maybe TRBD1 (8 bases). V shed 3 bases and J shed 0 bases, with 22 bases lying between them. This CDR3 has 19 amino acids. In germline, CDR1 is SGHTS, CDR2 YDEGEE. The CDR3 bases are TGTGCCAGCAGCTCCCGGACAGGGAGGGATGGCCTAGCCAAAAACATTCAGTACTTC. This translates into CASSSRTGRDGLAKNIQYF.

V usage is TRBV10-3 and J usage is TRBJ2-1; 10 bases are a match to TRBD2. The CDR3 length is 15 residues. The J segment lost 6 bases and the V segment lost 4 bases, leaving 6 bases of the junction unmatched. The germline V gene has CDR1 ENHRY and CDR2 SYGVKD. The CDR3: CAISGLAGVVNEQFF. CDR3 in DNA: TGTGCCATCAGTGGGCTAGCGGGAGTGGTCAATGAGCAGTTCTTC.

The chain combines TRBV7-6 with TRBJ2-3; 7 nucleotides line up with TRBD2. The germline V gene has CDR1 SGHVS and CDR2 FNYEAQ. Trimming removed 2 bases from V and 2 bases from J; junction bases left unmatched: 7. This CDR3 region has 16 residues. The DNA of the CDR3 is TGTGCCAGCAGCTTATCTGGGACTAAGATCACAGATACGCAGTATTTT. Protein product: CASSLSGTKITDTQYF.

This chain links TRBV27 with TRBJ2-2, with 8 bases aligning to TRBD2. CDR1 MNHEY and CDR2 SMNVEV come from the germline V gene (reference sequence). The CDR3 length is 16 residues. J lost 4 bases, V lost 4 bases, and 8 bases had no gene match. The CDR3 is CASSSQTSDRTGELFF. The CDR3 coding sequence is TGTGCCAGCAGTTCCCAGACTAGCGACCGCACCGGGGAGCTGTTTTTT.

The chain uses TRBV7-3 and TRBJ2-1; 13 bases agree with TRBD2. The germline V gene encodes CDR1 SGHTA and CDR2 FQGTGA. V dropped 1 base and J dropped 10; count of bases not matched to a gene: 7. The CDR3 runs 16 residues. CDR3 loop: CASSLRGLAGAGEQFF. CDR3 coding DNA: TGTGCCAGCAGCTTAAGAGGACTAGCGGGAGCTGGGGAGCAGTTCTTC.

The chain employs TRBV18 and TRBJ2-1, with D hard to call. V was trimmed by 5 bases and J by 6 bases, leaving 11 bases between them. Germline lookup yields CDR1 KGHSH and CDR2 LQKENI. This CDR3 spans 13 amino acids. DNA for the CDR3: TGTGCCAGCTCAAAATCCCCAGTCAATGAGCAGTTCTTC. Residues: CASSKSPVNEQFF.

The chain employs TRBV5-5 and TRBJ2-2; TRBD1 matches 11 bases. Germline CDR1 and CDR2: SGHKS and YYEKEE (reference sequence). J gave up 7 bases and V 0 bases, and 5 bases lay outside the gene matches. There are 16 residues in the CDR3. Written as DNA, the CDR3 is TGTGCCAGCAGCTTGGACGGACAGGGGGCTATCGGGGAGCTGTTTTTT. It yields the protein CASSLDGQGAIGELFF.

As DNA, the CDR3 is TGTGCCAGCAGCCTTGGTGGGGGGAGGGCCAAAGAGCAGTTCTTC. Translation: CASSLGGGRAKEQFF. The chain carries TRBV28 and TRBJ2-1; 7 positions agree with TRBD2. The J segment lost 10 bases and the V segment lost 6 bases, leaving 15 bases of the junction unmatched. The CDR3 covers 15 residues. The germline V gene encodes CDR1 MDHEN and CDR2 SYDVKM.

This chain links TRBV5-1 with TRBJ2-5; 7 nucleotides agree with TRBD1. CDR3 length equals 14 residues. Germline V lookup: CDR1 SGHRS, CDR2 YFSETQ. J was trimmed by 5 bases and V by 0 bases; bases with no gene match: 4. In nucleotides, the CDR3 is TGCGCCAGCAGCTTGGCCCCACAGGGGGAGACCCAGTACTTC. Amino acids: CASSLAPQGETQYF.

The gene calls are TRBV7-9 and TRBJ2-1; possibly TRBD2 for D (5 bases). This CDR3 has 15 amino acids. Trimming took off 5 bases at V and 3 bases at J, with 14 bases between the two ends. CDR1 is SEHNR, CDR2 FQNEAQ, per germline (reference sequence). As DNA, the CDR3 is TGTGCCAGCAGCCCGGGCGGACTGATCTACAATGAGCAGTTCTTC. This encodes CASSPGGLIYNEQFF.

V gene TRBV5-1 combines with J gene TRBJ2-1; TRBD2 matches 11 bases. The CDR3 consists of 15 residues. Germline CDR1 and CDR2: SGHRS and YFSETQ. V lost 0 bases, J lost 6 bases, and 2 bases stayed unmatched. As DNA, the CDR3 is TGCGCCAGCAGCTTGGTAGCGGGGGGGCTCAATGAGCAGTTCTTC. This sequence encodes CASSLVAGGLNEQFF.

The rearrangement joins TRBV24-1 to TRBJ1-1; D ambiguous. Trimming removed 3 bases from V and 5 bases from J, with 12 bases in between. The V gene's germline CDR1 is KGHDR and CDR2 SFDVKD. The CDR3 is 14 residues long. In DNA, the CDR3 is TGTGCCACCAGTGATCCCTCGGCGGGAACTGAAGCTTTCTTT. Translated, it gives CATSDPSAGTEAFF.

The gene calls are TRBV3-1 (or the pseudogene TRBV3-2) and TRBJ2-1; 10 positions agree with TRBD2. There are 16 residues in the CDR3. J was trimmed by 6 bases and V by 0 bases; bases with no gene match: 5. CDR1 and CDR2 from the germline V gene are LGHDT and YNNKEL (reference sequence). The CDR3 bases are TGTGCCAGCAGCCAAGACTACCTAGCGGGAGCCAATGAGCAGTTCTTC. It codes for CASSQDYLAGANEQFF.

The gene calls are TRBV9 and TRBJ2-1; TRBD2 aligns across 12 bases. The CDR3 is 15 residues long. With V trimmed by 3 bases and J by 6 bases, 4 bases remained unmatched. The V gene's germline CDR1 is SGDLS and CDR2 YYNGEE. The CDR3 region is CASSGLAGVGNEQFF. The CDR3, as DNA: TGTGCCAGCAGCGGACTAGCGGGAGTAGGCAATGAGCAGTTCTTC.

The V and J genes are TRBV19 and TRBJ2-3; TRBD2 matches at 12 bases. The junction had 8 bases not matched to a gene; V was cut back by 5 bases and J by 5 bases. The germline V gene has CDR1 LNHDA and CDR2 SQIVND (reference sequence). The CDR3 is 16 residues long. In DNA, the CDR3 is TGTGCCAGTAGTTCAACACTAGCGGGAGGCGGAGATACGCAGTATTTT. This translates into CASSSTLAGGGDTQYF.

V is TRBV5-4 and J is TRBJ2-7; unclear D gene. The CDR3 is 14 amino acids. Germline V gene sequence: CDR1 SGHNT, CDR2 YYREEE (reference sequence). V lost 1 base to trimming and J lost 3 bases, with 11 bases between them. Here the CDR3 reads CASSLQPPYYEQYF. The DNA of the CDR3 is TGTGCCAGCAGCTTGCAACCTCCCTACTACGAGCAGTACTTC.

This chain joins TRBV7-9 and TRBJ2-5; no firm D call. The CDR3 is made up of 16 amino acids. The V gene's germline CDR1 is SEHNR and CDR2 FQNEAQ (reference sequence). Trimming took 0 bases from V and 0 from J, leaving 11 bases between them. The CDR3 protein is CASSLALGQYQETQYF. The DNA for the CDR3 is TGTGCCAGCAGCTTAGCGCTTGGGCAGTACCAAGAGACCCAGTACTTC.

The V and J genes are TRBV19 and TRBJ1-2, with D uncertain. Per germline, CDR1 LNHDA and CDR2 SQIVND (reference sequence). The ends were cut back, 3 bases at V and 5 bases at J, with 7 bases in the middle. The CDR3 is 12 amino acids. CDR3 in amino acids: CASSINRYGYTF. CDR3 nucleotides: TGTGCCAGTAGTATTAACAGATATGGCTACACCTTC.

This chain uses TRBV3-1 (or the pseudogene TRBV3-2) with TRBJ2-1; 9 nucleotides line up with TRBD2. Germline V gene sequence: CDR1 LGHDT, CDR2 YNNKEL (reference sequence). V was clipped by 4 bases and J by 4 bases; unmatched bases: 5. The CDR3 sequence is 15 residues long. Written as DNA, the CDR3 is TGTGCCAGCAGCCGGGATAGCGGGAGTTACAATGAGCAGTTCTTC. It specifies CASSRDSGSYNEQFF.

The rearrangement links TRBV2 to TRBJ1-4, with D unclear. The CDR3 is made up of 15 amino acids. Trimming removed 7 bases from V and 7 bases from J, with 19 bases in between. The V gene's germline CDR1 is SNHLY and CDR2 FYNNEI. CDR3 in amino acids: CASKWARPPSEKLFF. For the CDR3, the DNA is TGTGCCAGCAAGTGGGCGCGTCCCCCCTCTGAAAAACTGTTTTTT.